These 2 T cell receptor beta chains originate from one sample sequenced in a study of blood T cells in healthy people across ages. Primers used in a second PCR of about 7 to 12 cycles were a sample-barcoded 5' primer and a J-beta primer mix. TCRdb reanalysed the 5' RACE reads using MiXCR and keeps one entry per CDR3 protein. The data show 870,000 or so distinct CDR3 sequences, 29% seen once. Material for sequencing was blood. The receptors were sampled from an elderly woman in good health.

In this sample, this clonotype turned up a few times. The chain has TRBV14 and TRBJ1-4; TRBD1 is a possible D gene (5 bases). This CDR3 region has 16 residues. Trimming took 1 base from V and 10 from J, leaving 19 bases between them. Germline CDR1 reads SGHDN; CDR2 reads FVKESK. The chain's CDR3 is CASSQGGYGPAGKLFF. DNA of the CDR3: TGTGCCAGCAGCCAAGGGGGGTACGGGCCAGCCGGAAAACTGTTTTTT.

This clonotype was counted many times. The chain uses TRBV5-1 and TRBJ1-5; a weak D match, TRBD1 (5 bases). The CDR3 covers 17 residues. In germline, CDR1 is SGHRS, CDR2 YFSETQ. V lost 0 bases to trimming and J lost 5 bases, with 18 bases between them. CDR3 nucleotides: TGCGCCAGCAGCTTGGGCGCCGACCCGGGGGACTATCAGCCCCAGCATTTT. This encodes CASSLGADPGDYQPQHF.